Each of the 11 T cell receptor beta chains below was sequenced from the same sample in a study of identical twins. MiXCR, run by TCRdb on the 5' RACE reads, gives a single entry per CDR3 protein. The sample holds over 500,000 distinct CDR3 sequences, approximately 22% seen once. These same data were also listed under a study on T cells expressing NK-cell markers.

The sequenced sample was CD4+ T cells sorted from blood. All receptors come from a young woman in good health.

This CDR3 is CAIARENTEAFF. In DNA, the CDR3 is TGTGCCATCGCGAGGGAGAACACTGAAGCTTTCTTT. The V and J genes are TRBV10-3 and TRBJ1-1; D ambiguous. V was trimmed by 8 bases and J by 1 base, leaving 8 bases between them. This CDR3 has 12 amino acids. CDR1 is ENHRY and CDR2 is SYGVKD in the germline V gene.

The genes are TRBV5-5 and TRBJ2-1; 8 nucleotides align to TRBD2. The V gene end was trimmed by 7 bases and the J gene end by 3 bases; junction bases not matched to a gene: 9. Germline CDR1 is SGHKS and CDR2 is YYEKEE (reference sequence). The CDR3 has 15 amino acids. The CDR3 DNA reads TGTGCCAGCGGTAACGGGGGGGGCGACTACAATGAGCAGTTCTTC. This sequence encodes CASGNGGGDYNEQFF.

The V gene is TRBV4-3, the J gene TRBJ2-2; D may be TRBD1 (6 bases). V shed 1 base and J shed 6 bases, with 12 bases lying between them. Germline V gives CDR1 LGHNA, CDR2 YSLEER. The CDR3 runs to 15 residues. The CDR3 loop reads CASSQVINRAGELFF. CDR3 DNA: TGCGCCAGCAGCCAAGTGATCAACAGGGCCGGGGAGCTGTTTTTT.

The sample holds a few counts of this clonotype. The chain couples TRBV5-1 to TRBJ2-7; weak D call: TRBD2 (6 bases). Germline V gives CDR1 SGHRS, CDR2 YFSETQ. The CDR3 contains 15 residues. Trimming took off 3 bases at V and 5 bases at J, with 18 bases between the two ends. The CDR3 DNA follows: TGCGCCAGCAGCTGGTGGGGGAGGCATAGCGACGAGCAGTACTTC. Its protein product is CASSWWGRHSDEQYF.

This clonotype appeared a few times. CDR3 in DNA: TGTGCCAGCAGTGAAGCCGGGACAGGGGTCACAGATACGCAGTATTTT. This gives the protein CASSEAGTGVTDTQYF. V and J are TRBV6-1 and TRBJ2-3, with 10 bases fitting TRBD1. Trimming took 0 bases from V and 2 from J; bases not matched to a gene: 2. The CDR3 totals 16 residues. Looked up from germline, CDR1 is MNHNS and CDR2 is SASEGT.

The V gene is TRBV6-4, the J gene TRBJ1-5; D gene uncertain. Germline CDR1 and CDR2: MRHNA and SNTAGT. Between the trimmed V and J ends, which lost 11 bases and 4 bases, there was a span of 12 bases. CDR3 size: 12 residues. CDR3 nucleotides: TGTGCCGAAGGACGTGCAAATCAGCCCCAGCATTTT. It is translated as CAEGRANQPQHF.

This clonotype was seen ten or more times. The chain employs TRBV18 and TRBJ1-1; D remains ambiguous. The germline V and J ends were trimmed by 0 bases and 10 bases, with 15 bases remaining between them. CDR3 length equals 14 residues. Germline CDR1 is KGHSH and CDR2 is LQKENI. The CDR3 region has the DNA TGTGCCAGCTCACCACCGGGCTTGGCAGCTGGAGCTTTCTTT. This sequence encodes CASSPPGLAAGAFF.

The genes are TRBV7-1 and TRBJ2-1; D may be TRBD1 (5 bases). TRBV7-1 is recorded as an ORF, its role being uncertain. CDR3 size: 15 residues. Trimming removed 1 base at V and 0 bases at J, with 7 bases between. As DNA, the CDR3 is TGTGCCAGCAGCTCAGGGGGCACCTCCTACAATGAGCAGTTCTTC. This encodes CASSSGGTSYNEQFF.

This clonotype occurred a few times. V gene TRBV6-4 combines with J gene TRBJ2-1; TRBD2 matches 7 bases. CDR1 MRHNA and CDR2 SNTAGT come from the germline V gene. V trimming: 5 bases; J trimming: 7 bases; junction bases outside the gene matches: 8. The CDR3 totals 14 residues. The CDR3 DNA follows: TGTGCCAGCAGTATGTTGTGGGGGGGGAATGAGCAGTTCTTC. Protein sequence: CASSMLWGGNEQFF.

This clonotype was seen only a few times. This sequence joins TRBV12-3 or TRBV12-4 and TRBJ1-1; perhaps TRBD1 as D (6 bases). This CDR3 is 15 amino acids long. Trimming took 6 bases from V and 5 from J, leaving 19 bases between them. The CDR3 loop is CASRLNRDRGTEAFF. DNA of the CDR3: TGTGCCAGCAGACTAAACAGGGATAGAGGGACTGAAGCTTTCTTT.

This clonotype showed up just a few times. V and J are TRBV20-1 and TRBJ2-7; D tentatively reads TRBD1 or TRBD2 (6 bases each). Germline assignment: CDR1 DFQATT and CDR2 SNEGSKA (reference sequence). The CDR3 is 16 residues long. V was shortened by 2 bases and J by 6 bases, with 23 bases between the two germline ends. CDR3 DNA sequence: TGCAGTGCTAGATTCCGAGGGGGGAGAACCCTTCGCGAGCAGTACTTC. This codes for CSARFRGGRTLREQYF.